The 7 T cell receptor beta chains below all came from one sample that was sequenced in a study of cytomegalovirus exposure and HLA in healthy donors. Here immunoSEQ multiplex PCR was the method, and the copy in TCRdb shows in-frame clones only, minus some. The table lists some 68,000 clones, around 95% of them singletons. The sample taken for sequencing was PBMCs. These receptors all stem from a man younger than 35 in good health and CMV-seronegative.

The chain has TRBV18 and TRBJ1-5, with unresolved D. V was pared by 6 bases and J by 5 bases, with 11 bases between. The V gene's germline CDR1 is KGHSH and CDR2 LQKENI. The length of the CDR3 is 13 residues. The CDR3 nucleotides are TGTGCCAGCTCCGCGGGGTACGATCAGCCCCAGCATTTT. Encoded protein: CASSAGYDQPQHF.

This clone was counted between two and nine times. The chain recombines TRBV6-5 with TRBJ1-4; 8 bases match TRBD1. The length of the CDR3 is 15 residues. CDR1 is MNHEY, CDR2 SVGAGI, per germline. The V gene end was trimmed by 5 bases and the J gene end by 7 bases; junction bases not matched to a gene: 9. CDR3 in amino acids: CASSPGGAWGEKLFF. The CDR3 region has the DNA TGTGCCAGCAGTCCAGGGGGCGCTTGGGGTGAAAAACTGTTTTTT.

This chain joins TRBV4-1 and TRBJ2-7; D gene ambiguous. CDR1 MGHRA and CDR2 YSYEKL come from the germline V gene. The CDR3 is 13 amino acids. V lost 9 bases, J lost 3 bases, and 15 bases lay in between. The CDR3 here is CASSFGPNYEQYF. As DNA, the CDR3 is TGCGCCAGTTCTTTTGGGCCGAACTACGAGCAGTACTTC.

The chain combines TRBV7-8 with TRBJ2-6; TRBD1 agrees at 7 bases. The CDR3 covers 15 residues. V shed 6 bases and J 4 bases; nucleotides not matched to a gene: 6. CDR1 is SGHVS, CDR2 FQNEAQ, per germline. The CDR3 nucleotides read TGTGCCAGCAGACCAGGGGGTTCCGGGGCCAACGTCCTGACTTTC. This gives the protein CASRPGGSGANVLTF. The complete variable domain, with remaining parts taken from reference TRBV7-8 and TRBJ2-6, reads GAGVSQSPRYKVAKRGQDVALRCDPISGHVSLFWYQQALGQGPEFLTYFQNEAQLDKSGLPSDRFFAERPEGSVSTLKIQRTQQEDSAVYLCASRPGGSGANVLTFGAGSRLTVL.

The chain couples TRBV28 to TRBJ2-5; tentative D call: TRBD1 (6 bases). Trimming cost V 7 bases and J 0 bases, with 12 bases left between them. Germline values: CDR1 MDHEN, CDR2 SYDVKM. The CDR3 is 14 amino acids. This CDR3 is CASTPRGNQETQYF. For the CDR3, the DNA is TGTGCCAGCACCCCGAGGGGGAACCAAGAGACCCAGTACTTC.

In its sample, this clone was seen once. The rearrangement uses TRBV9 and TRBJ2-2; a weak D match, TRBD2 (6 bases). From germline, CDR1 is SGDLS and CDR2 YYNGEE. V was clipped by 5 bases and J by 3 bases, with 8 bases between them. The CDR3 has 13 residues. The CDR3 region has the DNA TGTGCCAGCAGGGGCGGGGACACCGGGGAGCTGTTTTTT. Translating gives CASRGGDTGELFF.

The chain has TRBV7-3 and TRBJ2-2; TRBD2 agrees at 12 bases. The V segment lost 8 bases and the J segment 6 bases; nucleotides outside the gene matches: 4. The CDR3 runs 14 residues. Germline-derived CDR1 and CDR2 are SGHTA and FQGTGA. CDR3 residues: CASQLAGGSGELFF. The CDR3 region has the DNA TGTGCCAGCCAGCTAGCGGGAGGGTCCGGGGAGCTGTTTTTT.